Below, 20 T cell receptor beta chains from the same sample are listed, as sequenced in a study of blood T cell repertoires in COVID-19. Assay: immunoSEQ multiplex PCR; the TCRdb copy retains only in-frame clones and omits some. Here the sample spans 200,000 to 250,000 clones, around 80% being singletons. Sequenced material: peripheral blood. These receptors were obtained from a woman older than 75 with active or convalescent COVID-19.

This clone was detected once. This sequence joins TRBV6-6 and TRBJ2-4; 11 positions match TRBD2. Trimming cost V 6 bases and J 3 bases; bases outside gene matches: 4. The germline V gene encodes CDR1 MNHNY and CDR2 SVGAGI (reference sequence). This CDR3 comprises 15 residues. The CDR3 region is CASRTTSGDKNIQYF. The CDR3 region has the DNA TGTGCCAGCAGAACGACTAGCGGGGACAAAAACATTCAGTACTTC.

This chain's CDR3 is CATSDGRGTETQYF. The CDR3 coding sequence is TGTGCCACCAGTGACGGACGGGGGACGGAGACCCAGTACTTC. The rearrangement links TRBV24-1 to TRBJ2-5; maybe TRBD2 (6 bases). The CDR3 spans 14 residues. V lost 4 bases, J lost 5 bases, and 13 bases lay in between. Germline loops: CDR1 KGHDR, CDR2 SFDVKD.

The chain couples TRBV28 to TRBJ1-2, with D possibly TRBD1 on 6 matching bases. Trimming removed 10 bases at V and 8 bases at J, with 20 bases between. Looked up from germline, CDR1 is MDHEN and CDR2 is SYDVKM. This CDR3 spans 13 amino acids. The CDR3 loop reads CATPTGGLGGYTF. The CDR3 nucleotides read TGTGCCACCCCCACCGGGGGGCTAGGCGGCTACACCTTC.

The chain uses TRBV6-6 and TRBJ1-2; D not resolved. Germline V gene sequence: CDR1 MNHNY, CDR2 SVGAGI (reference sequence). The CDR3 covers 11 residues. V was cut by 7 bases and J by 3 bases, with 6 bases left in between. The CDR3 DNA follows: TGTGCCAGCACCCGAGACTATGGCTACACCTTC. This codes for CASTRDYGYTF.

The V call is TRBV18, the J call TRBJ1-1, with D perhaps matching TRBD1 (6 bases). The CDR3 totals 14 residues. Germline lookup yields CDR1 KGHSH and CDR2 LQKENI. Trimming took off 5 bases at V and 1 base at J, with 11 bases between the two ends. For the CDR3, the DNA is TGTGCCAGCTCATCATTGACAGGGAACACTGAAGCTTTCTTT. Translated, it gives CASSSLTGNTEAFF.

The CDR3 is CASSMPGQGNTEAFF. In DNA form, the CDR3 reads TGCGCCAGCAGCATGCCGGGACAGGGTAACACTGAAGCTTTCTTT. The chain uses TRBV5-1 and TRBJ1-1; 9 nucleotides agree with TRBD1. Germline CDR1 SGHRS, CDR2 YFSETQ. Trimming at V came to 4 bases and at J to 2 bases, leaving 6 bases not matched to a gene. CDR3 length equals 15 residues.

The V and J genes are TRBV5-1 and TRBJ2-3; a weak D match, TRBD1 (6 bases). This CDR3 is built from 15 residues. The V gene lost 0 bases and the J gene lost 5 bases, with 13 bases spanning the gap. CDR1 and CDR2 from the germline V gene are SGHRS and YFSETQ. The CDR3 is CASSLGAGVKDTQYF. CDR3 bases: TGCGCCAGCAGCTTGGGGGCAGGGGTAAAAGATACGCAGTATTTT.

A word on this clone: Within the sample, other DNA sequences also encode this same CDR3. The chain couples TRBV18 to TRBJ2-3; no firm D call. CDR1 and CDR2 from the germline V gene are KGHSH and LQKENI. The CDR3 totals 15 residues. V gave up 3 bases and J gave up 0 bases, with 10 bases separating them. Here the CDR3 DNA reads TGTGCCAGCTCACCGCAGGCAGGCAGCACAGATACGCAGTATTTT. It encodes CASSPQAGSTDTQYF.

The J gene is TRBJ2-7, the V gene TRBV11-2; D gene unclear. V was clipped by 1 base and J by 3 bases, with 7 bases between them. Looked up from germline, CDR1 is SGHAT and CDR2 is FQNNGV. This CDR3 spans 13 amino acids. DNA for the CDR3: TGTGCCAGCAGCTTAGTGGCTGACTACGAGCAGTACTTC. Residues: CASSLVADYEQYF.

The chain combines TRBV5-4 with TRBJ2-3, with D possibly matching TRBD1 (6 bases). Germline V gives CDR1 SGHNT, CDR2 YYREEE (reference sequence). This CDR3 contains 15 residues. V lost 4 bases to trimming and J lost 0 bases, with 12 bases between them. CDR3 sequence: CASSPTGASTDTQYF. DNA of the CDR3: TGTGCCAGCAGCCCGACAGGAGCTAGCACAGATACGCAGTATTTT.

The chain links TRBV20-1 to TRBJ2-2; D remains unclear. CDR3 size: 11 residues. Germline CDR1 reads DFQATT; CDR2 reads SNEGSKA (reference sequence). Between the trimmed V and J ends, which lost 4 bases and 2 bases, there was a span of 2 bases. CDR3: CSATNTGELFF. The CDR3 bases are TGCAGTGCTACTAACACCGGGGAGCTGTTTTTT.

The DNA of the CDR3 is TGTGCCAGCAGTGAACCTAGCTATGGCTACACCTTC. Translated: CASSEPSYGYTF. The rearrangement uses TRBV6-1 and TRBJ1-2; D is uncertain. This CDR3 comprises 12 residues. Germline V gene sequence: CDR1 MNHNS, CDR2 SASEGT. Between the trimmed V and J ends, which lost 2 bases and 4 bases, there was a span of 5 bases.

CDR3 region: CATLQGAGDTQYF. The CDR3 nucleotides read TGTGCCACCCTACAGGGGGCGGGAGATACGCAGTATTTT. The genes are TRBV6-5 and TRBJ2-3; 9 positions agree with TRBD1. The length of the CDR3 is 13 residues. J was trimmed by 5 bases and V by 10 bases; bases with no gene match: 7. Per the germline V gene, CDR1 is MNHEY and CDR2 is SVGAGI.

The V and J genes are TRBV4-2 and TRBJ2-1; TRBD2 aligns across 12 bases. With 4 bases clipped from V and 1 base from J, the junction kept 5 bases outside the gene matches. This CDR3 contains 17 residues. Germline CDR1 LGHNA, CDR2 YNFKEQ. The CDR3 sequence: CASSPTLAGGSYNEQFF. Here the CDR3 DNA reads TGTGCCAGCAGCCCCACACTAGCGGGGGGATCCTACAATGAGCAGTTCTTC.

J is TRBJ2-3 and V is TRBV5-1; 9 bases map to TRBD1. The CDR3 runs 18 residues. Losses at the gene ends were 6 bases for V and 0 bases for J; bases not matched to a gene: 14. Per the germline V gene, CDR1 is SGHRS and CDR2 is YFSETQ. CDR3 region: CASTPGTGSWSSTDTQYF. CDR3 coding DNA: TGCGCCAGCACTCCCGGGACAGGGAGTTGGTCAAGCACAGATACGCAGTATTTT.

The CDR3 sequence is CASSLKGGAEAFF. The CDR3 nucleotides read TGTGCCAGCAGCTTGAAGGGGGGGGCTGAAGCTTTCTTT. J is TRBJ1-1 and V is TRBV5-4; D is possibly TRBD1 (6 bases). Germline lookup yields CDR1 SGHNT and CDR2 YYREEE (reference sequence). This CDR3 region has 13 residues. Deletions cut 1 base from V and 6 bases from J, with 10 bases between. Complete variable domain (other parts from reference TRBV5-4 and TRBJ1-1): ETGVTQSPTHLIKTRGQQVTLRCSSQSGHNTVSWYQQALGQGPQFIFQYYREEENGRGNFPPRFSGLQFPNYSSELNVNALELDDSALYLCASSLKGGAEAFFGQGTRLTVV.

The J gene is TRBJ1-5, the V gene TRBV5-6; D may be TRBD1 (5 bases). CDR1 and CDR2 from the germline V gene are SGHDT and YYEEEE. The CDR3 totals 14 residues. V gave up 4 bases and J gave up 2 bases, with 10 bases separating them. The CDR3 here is CASSTGVGNQPQHF. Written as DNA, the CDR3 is TGTGCCAGCAGCACGGGGGTCGGCAATCAGCCCCAGCATTTT.

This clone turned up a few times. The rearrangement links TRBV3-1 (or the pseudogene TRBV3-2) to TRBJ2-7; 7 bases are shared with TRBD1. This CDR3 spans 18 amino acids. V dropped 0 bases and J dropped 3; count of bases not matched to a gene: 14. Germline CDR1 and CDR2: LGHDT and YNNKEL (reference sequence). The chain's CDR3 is CASSQDARVKGQNYEQYF. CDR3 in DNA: TGTGCCAGCAGCCAAGATGCCAGAGTAAAGGGACAGAACTACGAGCAGTACTTC.

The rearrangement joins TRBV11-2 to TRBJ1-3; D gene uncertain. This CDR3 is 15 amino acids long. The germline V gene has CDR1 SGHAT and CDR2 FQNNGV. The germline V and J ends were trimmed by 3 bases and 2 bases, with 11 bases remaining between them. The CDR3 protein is CASSLVGSTGNTIYF. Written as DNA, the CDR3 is TGTGCCAGCAGCTTGGTCGGGTCTACTGGAAACACCATATATTTT.

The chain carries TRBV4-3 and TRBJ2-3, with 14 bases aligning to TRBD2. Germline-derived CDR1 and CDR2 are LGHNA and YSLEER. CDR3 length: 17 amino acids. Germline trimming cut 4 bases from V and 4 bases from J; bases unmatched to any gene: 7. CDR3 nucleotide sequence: TGCGCCAGCAGCCCCCGGACTAGCGGGGGGACCCCAGATACGCAGTATTTT. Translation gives CASSPRTSGGTPDTQYF.